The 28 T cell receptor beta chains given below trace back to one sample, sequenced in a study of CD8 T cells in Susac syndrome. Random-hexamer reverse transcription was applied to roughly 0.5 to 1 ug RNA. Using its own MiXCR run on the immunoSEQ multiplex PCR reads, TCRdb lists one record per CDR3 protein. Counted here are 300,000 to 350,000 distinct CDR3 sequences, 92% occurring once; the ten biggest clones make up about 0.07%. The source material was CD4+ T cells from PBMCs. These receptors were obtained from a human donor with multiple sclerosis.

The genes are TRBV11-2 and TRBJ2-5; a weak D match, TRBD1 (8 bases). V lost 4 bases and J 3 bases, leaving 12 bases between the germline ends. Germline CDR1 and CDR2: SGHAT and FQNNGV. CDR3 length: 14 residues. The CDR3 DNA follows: TGTGCCAGCAGCTACAGGGGGACTAAAGAGACCCAGTACTTC. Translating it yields CASSYRGTKETQYF.

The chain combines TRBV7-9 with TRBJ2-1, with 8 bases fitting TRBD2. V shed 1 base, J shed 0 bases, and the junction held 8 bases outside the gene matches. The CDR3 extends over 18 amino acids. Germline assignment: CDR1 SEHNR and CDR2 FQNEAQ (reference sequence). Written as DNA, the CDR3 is TGTGCCAGCAGCTTAGGAATACTAGCGGCCAGCTCCTACAATGAGCAGTTCTTC. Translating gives CASSLGILAASSYNEQFF.

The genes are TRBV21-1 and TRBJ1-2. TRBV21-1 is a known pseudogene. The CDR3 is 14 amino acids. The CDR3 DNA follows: TGTGCCAGCAGCAAAGCAGAGGGTCGCTATGGCTACACCTTC. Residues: CASSKAEGRYGYTF.

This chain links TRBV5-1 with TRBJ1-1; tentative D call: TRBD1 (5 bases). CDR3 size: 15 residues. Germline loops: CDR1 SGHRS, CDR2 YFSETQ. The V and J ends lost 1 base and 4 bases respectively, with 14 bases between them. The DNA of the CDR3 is TGCGCCAGCAGCTTGAGTGGAGCGGGGCTCACTGAAGCTTTCTTT. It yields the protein CASSLSGAGLTEAFF.

This CDR3 is CSAPDAAGVQETQYF. CDR3 sequence (DNA): TGCAGTGCTCCGGACGCAGCGGGGGTCCAAGAGACCCAGTACTTC. V usage is TRBV20-1 and J usage is TRBJ2-5; 8 bases map to TRBD2. The CDR3 has 15 amino acids. Germline V gene sequence: CDR1 DFQATT, CDR2 SNEGSKA (reference sequence). The junction had 9 bases not matched to a gene; V was cut back by 5 bases and J by 1 base.

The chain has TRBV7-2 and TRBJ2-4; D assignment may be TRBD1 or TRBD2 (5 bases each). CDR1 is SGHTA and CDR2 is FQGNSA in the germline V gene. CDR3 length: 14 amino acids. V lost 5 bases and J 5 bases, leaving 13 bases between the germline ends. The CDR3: CASSRGTWENIQYF. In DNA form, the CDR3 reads TGTGCCAGCAGCCGAGGGACGTGGGAAAACATTCAGTACTTC.

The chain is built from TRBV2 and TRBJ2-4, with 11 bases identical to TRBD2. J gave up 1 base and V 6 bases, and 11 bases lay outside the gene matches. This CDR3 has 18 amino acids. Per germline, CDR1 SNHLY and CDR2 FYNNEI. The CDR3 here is CASRGISGRAGAKNIQYF. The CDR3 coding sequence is TGTGCCAGCAGGGGAATTAGCGGGAGGGCCGGGGCCAAAAACATTCAGTACTTC. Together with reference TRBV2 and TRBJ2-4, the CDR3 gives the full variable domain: EPEVTQTPSHQVTQMGQEVILRCVPISNHLYFYWYRQILGQKVEFLVSFYNNEISEKSEIFDDQFSVERPDGSNFTLKIRSTKLEDSAMYFCASRGISGRAGAKNIQYFGAGTRLSVL.

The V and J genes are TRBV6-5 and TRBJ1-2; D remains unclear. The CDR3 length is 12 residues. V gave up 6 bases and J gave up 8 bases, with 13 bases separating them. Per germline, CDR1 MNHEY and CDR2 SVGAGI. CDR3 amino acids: CASRAFDSGYTF. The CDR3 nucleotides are TGTGCCAGCAGGGCTTTTGATTCGGGCTACACCTTC.

CDR3 sequence reads: CASSESSPAGNTIYF. CDR3 DNA: TGTGCCAGCAGTGAGTCCTCCCCCGCTGGAAACACCATATATTTT. V usage is TRBV6-2 or TRBV6-3 and J usage is TRBJ1-3, with D hard to call. Germline V lookup: CDR1 MNHEY, CDR2 SVGEGT. This CDR3 region has 15 residues. Trimming took 5 bases from V and 2 from J, leaving 13 bases between them.

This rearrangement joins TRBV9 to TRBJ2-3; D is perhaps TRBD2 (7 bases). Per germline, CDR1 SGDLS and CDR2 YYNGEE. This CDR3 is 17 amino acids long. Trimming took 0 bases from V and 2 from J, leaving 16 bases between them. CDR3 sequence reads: CASSVAGGRSHTDTQYF. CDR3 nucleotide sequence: TGTGCCAGCAGCGTAGCGGGGGGCCGCTCCCACACAGATACGCAGTATTTT.

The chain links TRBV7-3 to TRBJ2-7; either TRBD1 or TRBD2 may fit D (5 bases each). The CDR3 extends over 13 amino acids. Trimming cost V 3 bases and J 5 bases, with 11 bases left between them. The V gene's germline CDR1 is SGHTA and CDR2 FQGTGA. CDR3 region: CASSLIRDHEQYF. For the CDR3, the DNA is TGTGCCAGCAGCTTGATCAGGGACCACGAGCAGTACTTC.

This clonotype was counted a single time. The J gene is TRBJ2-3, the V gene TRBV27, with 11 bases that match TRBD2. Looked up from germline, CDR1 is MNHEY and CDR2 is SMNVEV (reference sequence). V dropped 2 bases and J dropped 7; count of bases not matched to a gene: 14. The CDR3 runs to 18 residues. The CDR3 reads CASSLAPPLAGVGNTQYF. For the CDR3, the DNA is TGTGCCAGCAGTTTAGCCCCTCCACTAGCGGGAGTAGGAAATACGCAGTATTTT.

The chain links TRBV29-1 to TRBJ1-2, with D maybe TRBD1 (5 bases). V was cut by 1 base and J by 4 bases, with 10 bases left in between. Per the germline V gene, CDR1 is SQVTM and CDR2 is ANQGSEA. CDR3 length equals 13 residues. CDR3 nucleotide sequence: TGCAGCGTTGAAGCCGCGGGGGGCTATGGCTACACCTTC. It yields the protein CSVEAAGGYGYTF.

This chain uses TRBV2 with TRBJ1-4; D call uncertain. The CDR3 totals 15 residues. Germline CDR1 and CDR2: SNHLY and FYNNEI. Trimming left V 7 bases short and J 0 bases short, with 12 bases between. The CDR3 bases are TGTGCCAGCAATACCCTTCATGCAACTAATGAAAAACTGTTTTTT. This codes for CASNTLHATNEKLFF.

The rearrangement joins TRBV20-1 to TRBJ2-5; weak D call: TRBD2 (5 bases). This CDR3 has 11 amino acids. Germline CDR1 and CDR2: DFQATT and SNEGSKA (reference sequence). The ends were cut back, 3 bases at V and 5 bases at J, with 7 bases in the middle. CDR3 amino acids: CSASWEETQYF. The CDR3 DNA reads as TGCAGTGCTAGTTGGGAGGAGACCCAGTACTTC.

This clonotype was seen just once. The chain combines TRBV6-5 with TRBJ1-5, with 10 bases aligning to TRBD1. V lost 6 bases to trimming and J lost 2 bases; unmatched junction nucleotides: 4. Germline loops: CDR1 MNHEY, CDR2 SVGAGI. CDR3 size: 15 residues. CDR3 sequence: CASRRGTGGNQPQHF. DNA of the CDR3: TGTGCCAGCAGACGAGGGACAGGGGGCAATCAGCCCCAGCATTTT.

CDR3 in DNA: TGTGCCAGCAGTCCCCCTTTGGGGGGACCCTACGAGCAGTACTTC. This translates into CASSPPLGGPYEQYF. The chain couples TRBV28 to TRBJ2-7; weak D call: TRBD2 (6 bases). CDR1 and CDR2 (germline): MDHEN, SYDVKM. CDR3 length: 15 amino acids. V was cut by 5 bases and J by 2 bases, with 16 bases left in between.

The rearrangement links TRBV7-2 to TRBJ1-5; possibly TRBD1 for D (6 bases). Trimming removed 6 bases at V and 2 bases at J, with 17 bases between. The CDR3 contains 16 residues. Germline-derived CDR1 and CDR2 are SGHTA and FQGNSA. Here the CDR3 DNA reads TGTGCCAGCAGTTTGGCGGGGGGGGGCCGCAATCAGCCCCAGCATTTT. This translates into CASSLAGGGRNQPQHF.

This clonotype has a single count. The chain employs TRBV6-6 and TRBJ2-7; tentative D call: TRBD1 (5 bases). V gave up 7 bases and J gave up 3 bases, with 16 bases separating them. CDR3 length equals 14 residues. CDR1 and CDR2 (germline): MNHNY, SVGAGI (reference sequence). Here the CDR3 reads CASKGIIPYYEQYF. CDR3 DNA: TGTGCCAGCAAGGGGATCATCCCGTACTACGAGCAGTACTTC.

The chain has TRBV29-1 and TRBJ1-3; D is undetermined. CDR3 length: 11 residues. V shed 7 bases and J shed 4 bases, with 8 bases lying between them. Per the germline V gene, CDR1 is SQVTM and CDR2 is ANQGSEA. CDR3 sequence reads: CSGIRGNTIYF. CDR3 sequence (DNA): TGCAGCGGTATCAGGGGAAACACCATATATTTT.

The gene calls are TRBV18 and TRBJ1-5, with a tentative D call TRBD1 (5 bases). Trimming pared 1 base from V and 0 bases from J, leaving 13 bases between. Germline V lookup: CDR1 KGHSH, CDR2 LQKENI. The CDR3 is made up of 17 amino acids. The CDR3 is CASSPLGQGNSNQPQHF. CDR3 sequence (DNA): TGTGCCAGCTCACCACTGGGGCAGGGCAATAGCAATCAGCCCCAGCATTTT.

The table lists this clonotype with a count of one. The CDR3 region is CASSEGQTKETQYF. The CDR3 coding sequence is TGTGCCAGCAGTGAGGGACAGACAAAAGAGACCCAGTACTTC. The chain links TRBV25-1 to TRBJ2-5; 7 bases map to TRBD1. Germline CDR1 and CDR2: MGHDK and SYGVNS. The trim removed 3 bases at V and 3 bases at J, leaving 4 bases unmatched. The CDR3 has 14 residues.

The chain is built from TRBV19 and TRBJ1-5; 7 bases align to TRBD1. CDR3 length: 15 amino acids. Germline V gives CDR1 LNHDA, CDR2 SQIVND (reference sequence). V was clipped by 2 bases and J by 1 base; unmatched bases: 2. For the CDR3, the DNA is TGTGCCAGTAGTATATGGACAGGCAGCAATCAGCCCCAGCATTTT. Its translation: CASSIWTGSNQPQHF. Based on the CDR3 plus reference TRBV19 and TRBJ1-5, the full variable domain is DGGITQSPKYLFRKEGQNVTLSCEQNLNHDAMYWYRQDPGQGLRLIYYSQIVNDFQKGDIAEGYSVSREKKESFPLTVTSAQKNPTAFYLCASSIWTGSNQPQHFGDGTRLSIL.

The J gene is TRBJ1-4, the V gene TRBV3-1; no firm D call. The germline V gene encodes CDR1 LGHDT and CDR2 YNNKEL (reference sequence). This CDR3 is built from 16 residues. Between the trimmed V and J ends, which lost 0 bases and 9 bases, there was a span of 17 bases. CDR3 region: CASSQDRRAANQKLFF. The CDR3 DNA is TGTGCCAGCAGCCAAGATCGGCGGGCAGCTAACCAAAAACTGTTTTTT.

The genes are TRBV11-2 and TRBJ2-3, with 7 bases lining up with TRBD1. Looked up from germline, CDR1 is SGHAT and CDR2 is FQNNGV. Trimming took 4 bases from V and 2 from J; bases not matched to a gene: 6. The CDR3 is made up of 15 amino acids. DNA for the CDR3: TGTGCCAGCAGCTCGGGACAGCTACACACAGATACGCAGTATTTT. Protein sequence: CASSSGQLHTDTQYF.

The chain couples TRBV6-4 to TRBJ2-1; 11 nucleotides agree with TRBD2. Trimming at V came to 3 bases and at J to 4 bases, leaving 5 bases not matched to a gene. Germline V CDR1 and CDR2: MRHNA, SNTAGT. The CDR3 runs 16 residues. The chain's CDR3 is CASSEGGTSGYNEQFF. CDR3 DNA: TGTGCCAGCAGTGAGGGGGGGACTAGCGGATACAATGAGCAGTTCTTC.

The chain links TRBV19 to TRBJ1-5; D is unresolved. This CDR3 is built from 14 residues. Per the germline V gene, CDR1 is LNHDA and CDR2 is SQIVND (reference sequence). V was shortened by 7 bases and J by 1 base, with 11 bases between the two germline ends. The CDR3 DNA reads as TGTGCCAGTAAGTGGTGGGGAAGCAATCAGCCCCAGCATTTT. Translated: CASKWWGSNQPQHF.

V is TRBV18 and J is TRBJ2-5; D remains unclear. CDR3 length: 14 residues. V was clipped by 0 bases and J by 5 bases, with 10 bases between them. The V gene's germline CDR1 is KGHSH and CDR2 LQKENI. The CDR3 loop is CASSPPEVSETQYF. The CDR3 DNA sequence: TGTGCCAGCTCACCACCGGAAGTCTCCGAGACCCAGTACTTC.